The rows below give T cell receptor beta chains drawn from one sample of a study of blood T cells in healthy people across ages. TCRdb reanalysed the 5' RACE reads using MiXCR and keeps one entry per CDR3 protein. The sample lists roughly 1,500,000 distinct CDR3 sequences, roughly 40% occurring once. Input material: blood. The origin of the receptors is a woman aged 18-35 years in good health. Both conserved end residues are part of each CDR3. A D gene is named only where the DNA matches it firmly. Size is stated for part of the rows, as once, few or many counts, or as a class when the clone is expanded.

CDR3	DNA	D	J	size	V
CASSLGSGAISYNEQFF	TGTGCCAGCAGCTTAGGCTCGGGGGCAATCTCCTACAATGAGCAGTTCTTC	.	TRBJ2-1	.	TRBV13
CASSERAVGYTEAFF	TGTGCCAGCAGTGAACGCGCGGTGGGGTACACTGAAGCTTTCTTT	.	TRBJ1-1	.	TRBV2
CASSRRGSSYNEQFF	TGTGCCAGCAGCCGTAGGGGCAGCTCCTACAATGAGCAGTTCTTC	.	TRBJ2-1	few	TRBV7-9
CASSQSGQPYGYTF	TGTGCCAGCAGCCAATCTGGACAGCCTTATGGCTACACCTTC	.	TRBJ1-2	few	TRBV3-1
CASSQGYKQYF	TGCGCCAGCAGCCAAGGGTACAAGCAGTACTTC	.	TRBJ2-5	.	TRBV4-1
CASSQSENTEAFF	TGCGCCAGCAGCCAATCGGAGAACACTGAAGCTTTCTTT	.	TRBJ1-1	.	TRBV4-1
CASSVDGREAPLHF	TGTGCCAGCAGCGTAGACGGGCGAGAGGCGCCCCTCCACTTT	.	TRBJ1-6	.	TRBV9
CSATGGPGNQPQHF	TGCAGTGCTACCGGAGGGCCTGGCAATCAGCCCCAGCATTTT	.	TRBJ1-5	few	TRBV20-1
CAGSRRQTQYF	TGTGCCGGCTCAAGACGGCAGACCCAGTACTTC	.	TRBJ2-5	.	TRBV6-1
CASSRALGEAFF	TGTGCCAGCAGCAGAGCCCTGGGGGAAGCTTTCTTT	.	TRBJ1-1	.	TRBV11-2
CASSPTVGEEQFF	TGCGCCAGCAGTCCGACGGTTGGGGAGGAGCAGTTCTTC	.	TRBJ2-1	.	TRBV10-1
CASSFFGTGGADTQYF	TGTGCCAGCAGCTTTTTCGGGACAGGGGGGGCAGATACGCAGTATTTT	TRBD1	TRBJ2-3	few	TRBV7-3
CSVHRQGYEQYF	TGCAGCGTCCACCGCCAGGGGTACGAGCAGTACTTC	.	TRBJ2-7	.	TRBV29-1
CASSLTGKAYEQYF	TGTGCCAGCAGCCTGACAGGGAAGGCCTACGAGCAGTACTTC	TRBD1	TRBJ2-7	.	TRBV27
CASSLIGQGSSPLHF	TGTGCCAGCAGCTTAATCGGGCAGGGCAGTTCACCCCTCCACTTT	.	TRBJ1-6	.	TRBV7-9
CAWSRAVTYEQYF	TGTGCCTGGAGTCGGGCGGTCACCTACGAGCAGTACTTC	.	TRBJ2-7	.	TRBV30
CSVEDIGENEQYF	TGCAGCGTTGAAGATATCGGGGAAAACGAGCAGTACTTC	.	TRBJ2-7	many	TRBV29-1
CASSLGTAPYEQYF	TGTGCCAGCAGTTTGGGGACAGCCCCCTACGAGCAGTACTTC	TRBD1	TRBJ2-7	many	TRBV7-9
CASSPVDRGSYEQYF	TGTGCCAGCTCACCTGTAGACAGGGGATCCTACGAGCAGTACTTC	TRBD1	TRBJ2-7	few	TRBV18
CASSFSVPRGLCPLHF	TGTGCCAGCAGCTTTAGCGTCCCGCGTGGGCTGTGCCCCCTCCACTTT	.	TRBJ1-6	.	TRBV7-2
CASSEASEGRRGYTF	TGTGCCAGCAGTGAAGCTTCGGAGGGGCGGAGGGGCTACACCTTC	.	TRBJ1-2	few	TRBV6-1
CAIEPSGSYNEQFF	TGTGCCATCGAGCCTAGCGGATCCTACAATGAGCAGTTCTTC	TRBD2	TRBJ2-1	.	TRBV10-3
CASSAAWSSGSYNEQFF	TGTGCCAGCAGCGCCGCCTGGAGTAGCGGAAGCTACAATGAGCAGTTCTTC	.	TRBJ2-1	few	TRBV9
CVSTPDRGNTDTQYF	TGTGTCAGTACCCCGGACAGGGGGAATACAGATACGCAGTATTTT	TRBD1	TRBJ2-3	.	TRBV19
CARSVLYGNSPLHF	TGTGCCCGCAGCGTATTGTACGGTAATTCACCCCTCCACTTT	.	TRBJ1-6	.	TRBV9
CASRFDSDTEAFF	TGTGCCAGCAGGTTCGATTCGGACACTGAAGCTTTCTTT	.	TRBJ1-1	.	TRBV2
CAISTMTSGSSYEQYF	TGTGCCATCAGCACCATGACTAGCGGGAGTTCCTACGAGCAGTACTTC	TRBD2	TRBJ2-7	medium-sized	TRBV10-3
CASSSRGGTGGSYGYTF	TGTGCCAGCAGTTCCCGGGGCGGGACAGGAGGATCCTATGGCTACACCTTC	TRBD1	TRBJ1-2	few	TRBV7-3
CASSLGGSDTGELFF	TGTGCCAGCAGCTTAGGGGGTAGCGACACCGGGGAGCTGTTTTTT	.	TRBJ2-2	few	TRBV11-3
CATLSENTEAFF	TGTGCCACGCTCAGTGAGAACACTGAAGCTTTCTTT	.	TRBJ1-1	.	TRBV28
CASSEAAETYEQYF	TGTGCCAGCAGTGAAGCCGCAGAGACCTACGAGCAGTACTTC	.	TRBJ2-7	once	TRBV2
CAIVRELDTGELFF	TGTGCCATCGTGCGGGAGCTAGACACCGGGGAGCTGTTTTTT	TRBD2	TRBJ2-2	few	TRBV12-3/TRBV12-4
CASSLPSVKYNEQFF	TGTGCCAGCAGCTTGCCTAGCGTCAAGTACAATGAGCAGTTCTTC	.	TRBJ2-1	.	TRBV5-6
CASTSSLGVRNSPLHF	TGTGCCAGCACCTCCTCTCTCGGGGTGCGAAATTCACCCCTCCACTTT	.	TRBJ1-6	.	TRBV7-9
CASSRGWDLTF	TGTGCCAGCAGCCGCGGTTGGGACCTGACTTTC	.	TRBJ2-6	.	TRBV12-3/TRBV12-4
CASGDSRDYGYTF	TGTGCCAGCGGGGACTCCCGGGACTATGGCTACACCTTC	.	TRBJ1-2	.	TRBV6-5
CASSPGTSGQYNEQFF	TGTGCCAGCTCACCCGGGACTAGCGGCCAATACAATGAGCAGTTCTTC	TRBD2	TRBJ2-1	.	TRBV18
CASSQAPARTRETQYF	TGCGCCAGCAGCCAAGCTCCTGCCAGGACAAGGGAGACCCAGTACTTC	.	TRBJ2-5	few	TRBV4-1
CASSPVTGMDTKYF	TGTGCCAGCTCACCGGTCACAGGGATGGATACGAAGTATTTT	.	TRBJ2-3	few	TRBV18
CASSLGGALSYNEQFF	TGTGCCAGCAGCTTAGGGGGGGCTCTATCCTACAATGAGCAGTTCTTC	.	TRBJ2-1	.	TRBV7-6
CASSGNSNNEQFF	TGTGCCAGCAGTGGAAACTCCAACAATGAGCAGTTCTTC	.	TRBJ2-1	.	TRBV6-1
CASSILPRIYEQYF	TGTGCCAGCAGTATTCTCCCCCGCATATACGAGCAGTACTTC	.	TRBJ2-7	.	TRBV27